This TCR beta chain was retrieved from a study of radiotherapy plus CTLA-4 blockade in lung cancer. Study results and limitations: The best prediction of response reportedly came from early blood T cell clone dynamics, with interferon-beta. In blood, TCR clones derived from the tumor expanded after radiotherapy plus ipilimumab.

This clone was picked up a small number of times. What it recognizes is unknown. The CDR3 extends over 15 amino acids. The germline CDR1 and CDR2 sequences are SGHNT and YENEEA. V was cut by 5 bases and J by 5 bases, with 15 bases left in between. Only in-frame clones appear in the TCRdb table, and some are missing; sequencing was by immunoSEQ multiplex PCR. The data contain some 37,000 clones, over 60% of them seen just once; the ten biggest clones take up approximately 11%. Sequencing was performed on peripheral blood, taken from a patient treated with radiotherapy plus ipilimumab. The sequence came from a human donor with non-small cell lung cancer who had stable disease on radiotherapy plus ipilimumab. This chain uses TRBV11-3 with TRBJ1-4, with D perhaps TRBD1 (5 bases). The DNA for the CDR3 is TGTGCCAGCAGCCCTCGGACACGGCGGAATGAAAAACTGTTTTTT. Its protein product is CASSPRTRRNEKLFF.